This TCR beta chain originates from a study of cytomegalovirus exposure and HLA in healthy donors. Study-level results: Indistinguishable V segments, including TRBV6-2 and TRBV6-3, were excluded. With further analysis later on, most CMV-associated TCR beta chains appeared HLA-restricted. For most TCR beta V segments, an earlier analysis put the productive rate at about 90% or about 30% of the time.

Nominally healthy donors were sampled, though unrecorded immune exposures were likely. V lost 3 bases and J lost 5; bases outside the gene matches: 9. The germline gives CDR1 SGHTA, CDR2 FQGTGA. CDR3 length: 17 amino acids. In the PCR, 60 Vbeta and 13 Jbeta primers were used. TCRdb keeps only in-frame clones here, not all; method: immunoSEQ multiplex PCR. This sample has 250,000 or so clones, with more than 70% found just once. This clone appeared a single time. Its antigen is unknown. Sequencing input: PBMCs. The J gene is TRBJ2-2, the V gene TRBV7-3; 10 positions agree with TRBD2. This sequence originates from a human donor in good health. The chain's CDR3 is CASSFSSTSGATGELFF. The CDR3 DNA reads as TGTGCCAGCAGCTTCTCGTCAACTAGCGGGGCAACCGGGGAGCTGTTTTTT. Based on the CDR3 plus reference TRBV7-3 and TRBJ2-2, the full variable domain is GAGVSQTPSNKVTEKGKYVELRCDPISGHTALYWYRQSLGQGPEFLIYFQGTGAADDSGLPNDRFFAVRPEGSVSTLKIQRTERGDSAVYLCASSFSSTSGATGELFFGEGSRLTVL.